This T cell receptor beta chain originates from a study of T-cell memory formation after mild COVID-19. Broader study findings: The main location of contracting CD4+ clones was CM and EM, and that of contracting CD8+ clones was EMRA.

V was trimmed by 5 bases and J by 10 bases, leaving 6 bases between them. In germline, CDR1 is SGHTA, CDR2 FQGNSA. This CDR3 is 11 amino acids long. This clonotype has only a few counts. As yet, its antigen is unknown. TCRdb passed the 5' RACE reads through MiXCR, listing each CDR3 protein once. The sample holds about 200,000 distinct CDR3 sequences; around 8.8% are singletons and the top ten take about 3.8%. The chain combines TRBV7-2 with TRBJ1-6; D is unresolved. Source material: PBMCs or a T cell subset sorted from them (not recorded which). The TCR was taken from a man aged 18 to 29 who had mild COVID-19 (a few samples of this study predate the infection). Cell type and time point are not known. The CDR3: CASSDDSPLHF. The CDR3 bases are TGTGCCAGCAGCGATGACTCACCCCTCCACTTT.